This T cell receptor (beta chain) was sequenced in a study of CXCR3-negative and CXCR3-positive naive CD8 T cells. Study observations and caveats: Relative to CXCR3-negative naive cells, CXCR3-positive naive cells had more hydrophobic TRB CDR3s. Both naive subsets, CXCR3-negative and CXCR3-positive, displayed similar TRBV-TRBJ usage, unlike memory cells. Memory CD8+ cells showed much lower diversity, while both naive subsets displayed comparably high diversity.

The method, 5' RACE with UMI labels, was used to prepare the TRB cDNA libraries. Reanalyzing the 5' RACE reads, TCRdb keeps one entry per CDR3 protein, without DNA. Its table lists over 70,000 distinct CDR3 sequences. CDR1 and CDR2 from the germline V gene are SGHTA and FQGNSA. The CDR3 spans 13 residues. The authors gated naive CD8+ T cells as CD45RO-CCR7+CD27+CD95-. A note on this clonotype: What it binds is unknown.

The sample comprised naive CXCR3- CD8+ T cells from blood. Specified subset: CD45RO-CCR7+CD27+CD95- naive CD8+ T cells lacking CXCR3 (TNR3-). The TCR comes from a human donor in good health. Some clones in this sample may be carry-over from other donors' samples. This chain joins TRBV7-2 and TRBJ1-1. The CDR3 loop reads CASSLDGSFEAFF.